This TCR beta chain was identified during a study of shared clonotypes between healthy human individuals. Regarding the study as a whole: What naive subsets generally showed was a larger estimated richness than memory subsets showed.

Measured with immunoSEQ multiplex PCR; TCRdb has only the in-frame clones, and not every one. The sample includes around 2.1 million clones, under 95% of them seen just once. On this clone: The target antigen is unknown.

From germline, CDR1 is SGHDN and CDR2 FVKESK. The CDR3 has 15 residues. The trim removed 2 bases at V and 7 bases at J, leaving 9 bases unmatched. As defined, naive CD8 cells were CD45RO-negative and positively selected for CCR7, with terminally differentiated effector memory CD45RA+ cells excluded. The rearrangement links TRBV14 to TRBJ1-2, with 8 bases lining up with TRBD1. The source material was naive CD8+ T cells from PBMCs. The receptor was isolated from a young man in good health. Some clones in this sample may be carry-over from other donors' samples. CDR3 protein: CASSQTRTGIFGYTF. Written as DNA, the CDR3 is TGTGCCAGCAGCCAAACCCGGACAGGGATATTTGGCTACACCTTC.